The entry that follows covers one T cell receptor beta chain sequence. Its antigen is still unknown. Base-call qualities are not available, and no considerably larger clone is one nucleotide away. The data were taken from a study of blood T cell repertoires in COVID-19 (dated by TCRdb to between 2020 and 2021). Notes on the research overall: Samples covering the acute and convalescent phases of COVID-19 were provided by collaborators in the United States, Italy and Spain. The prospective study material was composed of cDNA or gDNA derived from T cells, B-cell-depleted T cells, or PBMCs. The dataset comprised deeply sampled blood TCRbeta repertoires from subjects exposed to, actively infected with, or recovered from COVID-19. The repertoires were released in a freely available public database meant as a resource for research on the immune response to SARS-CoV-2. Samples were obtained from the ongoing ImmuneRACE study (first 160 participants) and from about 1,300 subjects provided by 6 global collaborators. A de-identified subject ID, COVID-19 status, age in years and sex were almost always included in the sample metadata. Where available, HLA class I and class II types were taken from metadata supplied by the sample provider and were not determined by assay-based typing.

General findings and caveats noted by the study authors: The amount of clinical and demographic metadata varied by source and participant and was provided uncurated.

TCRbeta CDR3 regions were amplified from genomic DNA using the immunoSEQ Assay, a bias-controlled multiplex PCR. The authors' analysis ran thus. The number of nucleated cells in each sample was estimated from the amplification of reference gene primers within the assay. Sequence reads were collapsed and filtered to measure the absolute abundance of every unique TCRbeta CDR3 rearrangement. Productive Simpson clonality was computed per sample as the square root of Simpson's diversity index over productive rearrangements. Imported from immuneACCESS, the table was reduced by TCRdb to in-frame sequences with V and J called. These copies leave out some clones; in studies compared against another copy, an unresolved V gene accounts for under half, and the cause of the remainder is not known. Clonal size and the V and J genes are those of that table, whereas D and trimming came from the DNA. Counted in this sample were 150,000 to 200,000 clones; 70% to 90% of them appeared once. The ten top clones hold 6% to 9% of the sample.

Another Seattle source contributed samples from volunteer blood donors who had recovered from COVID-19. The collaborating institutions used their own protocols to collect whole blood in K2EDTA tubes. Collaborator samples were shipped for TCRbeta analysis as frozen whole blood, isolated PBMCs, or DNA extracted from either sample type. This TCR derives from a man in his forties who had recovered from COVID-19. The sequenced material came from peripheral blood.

The CDR3 protein: CASSQGGTSGRTDTQYF. The nucleotides are TGTGCCAGCAGCCAAGGTGGGACTAGCGGGAGGACAGATACGCAGTATTTT. Recombination joined TRBV3-1 (or the pseudogene TRBV3-2) with TRBJ2-3; 15 of the junction bases match TRBD2. V has 1 base trimmed and J has 3 bases trimmed; junction bases matching no gene number 2. Via the germline V gene (reference sequence), CDR1 is LGHDT and CDR2 YNNKEL. Its CDR3 holds 17 amino acids, cysteine through phenylalanine. Just the 51-base CDR3 DNA is kept, in frame starting at base 1.